These 23 T cell receptor beta chains originate from one sample sequenced in a study of blood T cell repertoires in COVID-19. Clones were read by immunoSEQ multiplex PCR, and TCRdb kept only the in-frame ones, dropping some. The sample comprises hundreds of thousands of clones, approximately 86% of which are singletons, and under 2% rests with the top ten. The sequenced sample was PBMCs or T cells enriched from blood (not recorded which). The receptors were gathered from a woman between 50 and 59 years old who had recovered from COVID-19.

The gene calls are TRBV12-3 or TRBV12-4 and TRBJ1-4, with no clear D. The V end lost 7 bases, the J end lost 14 bases, and 20 bases lay between the germline ends. The CDR3 contains 13 residues. CDR3 in DNA: TGTGCCAGCAACAGAGACAATTCTGAAACCCTGTTTTTT. Residues: CASNRDNSETLFF.

This clone has more than one count but fewer than ten. Other DNA sequences from this sample encode an identical CDR3 as well. DNA for the CDR3: TGTGCCAGTAGTATCAGATCCAATGAGCAGTTCTTC. It translates to CASSIRSNEQFF. The chain is built from TRBV19 and TRBJ2-1; no definite D call. The CDR3 totals 12 residues. V was pared by 3 bases and J by 6 bases, with 6 bases between. Looked up from germline, CDR1 is LNHDA and CDR2 is SQIVND (reference sequence).

The chain has TRBV28 and TRBJ1-2, with a weak D call TRBD1 (6 bases). The CDR3 runs to 14 residues. With 7 bases removed from V and 4 bases from J, the gap between germline ends came to 16 bases. The germline V gene encodes CDR1 MDHEN and CDR2 SYDVKM. DNA of the CDR3: TGTGCCAGCAAGGGGCAGGGGTCAAGCTATGGCTACACCTTC. Amino acid sequence: CASKGQGSSYGYTF.

In its sample, this clone was seen once. The rearrangement links TRBV18 to TRBJ2-1, with 8 bases that match TRBD2. Germline lookup yields CDR1 KGHSH and CDR2 LQKENI. Unmatched junction bases numbered 14, after V lost 2 bases and J lost 8 bases. The CDR3 runs to 17 residues. CDR3 region: CASSPFTGTREVDEQFF. CDR3 DNA sequence: TGTGCCAGCTCACCATTCACAGGGACTAGGGAGGTCGATGAGCAGTTCTTC.

The chain couples TRBV6-4 to TRBJ2-3; 7 nucleotides agree with TRBD1. V shed 0 bases and J 2 bases; nucleotides not matched to a gene: 5. There are 16 residues in the CDR3. CDR1 and CDR2 from the germline V gene are MRHNA and SNTAGT. The CDR3 here is CASSDSGDRDTDTQYF. CDR3 sequence (DNA): TGTGCCAGCAGTGACTCAGGAGACAGGGACACAGATACGCAGTATTTT.

This chain connects TRBV5-1 to TRBJ1-3; 9 bases fit TRBD1. Germline V gene data show CDR1 as SGHRS and CDR2 as YFSETQ. The junction had 3 bases not matched to a gene; V was cut back by 0 bases and J by 8 bases. The CDR3 is 14 residues long. The CDR3 protein is CASSLGQGGDTIYF. DNA of the CDR3: TGCGCCAGCAGCTTGGGACAGGGGGGAGACACCATATATTTT.

The chain employs TRBV30 and TRBJ2-3, with a weak D call TRBD2 (5 bases). The CDR3 is made up of 15 amino acids. Trimming took 2 bases from V and 1 from J, leaving 13 bases between them. In germline, CDR1 is GTSNPN, CDR2 SVGIG (reference sequence). As DNA, the CDR3 is TGTGCCTGGAGTACGACTACCGCGGGCACAGATACGCAGTATTTT. Amino acids: CAWSTTTAGTDTQYF.

This clone was found once. The V call is TRBV7-2, the J call TRBJ1-5, with D unclear. This CDR3 contains 15 residues. From germline, CDR1 is SGHTA and CDR2 FQGNSA. Trimming pared 5 bases from V and 0 bases from J, leaving 11 bases between. The CDR3 here is CASSPQEFSNQPQHF. Written as DNA, the CDR3 is TGTGCCAGCAGCCCTCAAGAGTTTAGCAATCAGCCCCAGCATTTT. Full variable domain (remainder filled in from reference TRBV7-2 and TRBJ1-5): GAGVSQSPSNKVTEKGKDVELRCDPISGHTALYWYRQSLGQGLEFLIYFQGNSAPDKSGLPSDRFSAERTGGSVSTLTIQRTQQEDSAVYLCASSPQEFSNQPQHFGDGTRLSIL.

The chain combines TRBV10-2 with TRBJ2-7; D may be TRBD2 (7 bases). CDR1 and CDR2 from the germline V gene are WSHSY and SAAADI. This CDR3 contains 14 residues. Between the trimmed V and J ends, which lost 4 bases and 5 bases, there was a span of 15 bases. CDR3 sequence reads: CASSGGGGSDEQYF. The CDR3 bases are TGCGCCAGCAGTGGGGGGGGCGGGAGCGACGAGCAGTACTTC.

The chain couples TRBV9 to TRBJ1-4; D is undetermined. The length of the CDR3 is 16 residues. Trimming took off 0 bases at V and 3 bases at J, with 12 bases between the two ends. Germline loops: CDR1 SGDLS, CDR2 YYNGEE. CDR3 amino acids: CASSVGASGANEKLFF. CDR3 sequence (DNA): TGTGCCAGCAGCGTAGGGGCCAGCGGGGCTAATGAAAAACTGTTTTTT.

CDR3 nucleotide sequence: TGTGCCAGCAGCCTTACTCGGGAGGTCTACGAGCAGTACTTC. Translated, it gives CASSLTREVYEQYF. The gene calls are TRBV28 and TRBJ2-7; 7 bases are shared with TRBD2. The trim removed 6 bases at V and 3 bases at J, leaving 8 bases unmatched. CDR3 size: 14 residues. From germline, CDR1 is MDHEN and CDR2 SYDVKM.

The gene calls are TRBV9 and TRBJ2-3; D remains unclear. Germline loops: CDR1 SGDLS, CDR2 YYNGEE. The V end was cut by 4 bases, the J end by 0 bases, with 3 bases between. There are 12 residues in the CDR3. The CDR3 bases are TGTGCCAGCAGCCCTAGCACAGATACGCAGTATTTT. This gives the protein CASSPSTDTQYF.

In its sample, this clone was seen once. The chain links TRBV15 to TRBJ2-7; 11 nucleotides align to TRBD1. V was clipped by 4 bases and J by 5 bases; unmatched bases: 10. Germline-derived CDR1 and CDR2 are LNHNV and YYDKDF (reference sequence). The CDR3 length is 16 residues. CDR3 region: CATSTLWTGGTDEQYF. Here the CDR3 DNA reads TGTGCCACCAGCACCTTATGGACAGGGGGCACGGACGAGCAGTACTTC.

The chain uses TRBV19 and TRBJ2-3; possible D gene TRBD1, 5 bases. Germline V gene sequence: CDR1 LNHDA, CDR2 SQIVND (reference sequence). The CDR3 runs 15 residues. The V end lost 3 bases, the J end lost 5 bases, and 15 bases lay between the germline ends. The chain's CDR3 is CASSIRRPQGDTQYF. The DNA for the CDR3 is TGTGCCAGTAGTATCCGGCGACCCCAGGGAGATACGCAGTATTTT.

This chain uses TRBV30 with TRBJ2-7; D is perhaps TRBD1 (6 bases). Germline CDR1 and CDR2: GTSNPN and SVGIG (reference sequence). This CDR3 contains 13 residues. The germline V and J ends were trimmed by 5 bases and 5 bases, with 16 bases remaining between them. The CDR3 region has the DNA TGTGCCTGGGAAGCCCTGGCAGGGGACGAGCAGTACTTC. Translation gives CAWEALAGDEQYF.

The chain uses TRBV7-2 and TRBJ1-2, with 7 bases lining up with TRBD1. From germline, CDR1 is SGHTA and CDR2 FQGNSA. This CDR3 is built from 13 residues. V lost 6 bases and J lost 7; bases outside the gene matches: 8. Written as DNA, the CDR3 is TGTGCCAGCAGGTCAGGGACAGTCGGTGGCTACACCTTC. Amino acids: CASRSGTVGGYTF.

The V call is TRBV19, the J call TRBJ2-7; 7 bases match TRBD1. With V trimmed by 5 bases and J by 0 bases, 10 bases remained unmatched. CDR3 length equals 16 residues. Germline V gene data show CDR1 as LNHDA and CDR2 as SQIVND (reference sequence). The CDR3 loop is CASSAYTGVSSYEQYF. In nucleotides, the CDR3 is TGTGCCAGTAGTGCCTATACAGGGGTGAGCTCCTACGAGCAGTACTTC.

The chain joins TRBV7-9 to TRBJ1-5, with D possibly being TRBD1 (5 bases). CDR1 is SEHNR, CDR2 FQNEAQ, per germline (reference sequence). Deletions cut 2 bases from V and 5 bases from J, with 19 bases between. The CDR3 length is 17 residues. The CDR3 loop reads CASSLRHYRCGDQPQHF. The CDR3 DNA reads as TGTGCCAGCAGCTTACGCCACTACAGGTGTGGGGATCAGCCCCAGCATTTT.

This rearrangement joins TRBV9 to TRBJ2-3, with 11 positions matching TRBD2. V lost 3 bases and J lost 3; bases outside the gene matches: 3. The V gene's germline CDR1 is SGDLS and CDR2 YYNGEE. This CDR3 has 15 amino acids. CDR3 sequence: CASSATSGSTDTQYF. The CDR3 DNA is TGTGCCAGCAGCGCCACTAGCGGGAGTACAGATACGCAGTATTTT.

The J gene is TRBJ2-2, the V gene TRBV27; D is possibly TRBD1 (6 bases). Germline values: CDR1 MNHEY, CDR2 SMNVEV (reference sequence). The CDR3 has 13 residues. The V end lost 2 bases, the J end lost 7 bases, and 8 bases lay between the germline ends. CDR3 loop: CASSLGTSGELFF. The CDR3 nucleotides read TGTGCCAGCAGTTTAGGGACAAGCGGGGAGCTGTTTTTT.

The V call is TRBV4-1, the J call TRBJ1-4; D might be TRBD1 (5 bases). Germline CDR1 reads MGHRA; CDR2 reads YSYEKL. The CDR3 sequence is 17 residues long. V shed 3 bases and J shed 1 base, with 15 bases lying between them. As DNA, the CDR3 is TGCGCCAGCAGCCAGCAGGGTACTTGGGGAACTAATGAAAAACTGTTTTTT. This translates into CASSQQGTWGTNEKLFF.

This clone came up a few times. The chain has TRBV3-1 (or the pseudogene TRBV3-2) and TRBJ1-6, with 8 positions matching TRBD1. The CDR3 totals 14 residues. CDR1 is LGHDT, CDR2 YNNKEL, per germline (reference sequence). V lost 8 bases to trimming and J lost 8 bases; unmatched junction nucleotides: 8. CDR3 residues: CASRPGGADSPLHF. In nucleotides, the CDR3 is TGTGCCAGCCGTCCAGGGGGCGCGGATTCACCCCTCCACTTT.

This chain uses TRBV5-1 with TRBJ2-5; 7 nucleotides align to TRBD2. From germline, CDR1 is SGHRS and CDR2 YFSETQ. This CDR3 spans 14 amino acids. With V trimmed by 4 bases and J by 7 bases, 10 bases remained unmatched. The CDR3 nucleotides are TGCGCCAGCAGCCCAGCGGGGATGGGGTCGACCCAGTACTTC. Its protein is CASSPAGMGSTQYF.